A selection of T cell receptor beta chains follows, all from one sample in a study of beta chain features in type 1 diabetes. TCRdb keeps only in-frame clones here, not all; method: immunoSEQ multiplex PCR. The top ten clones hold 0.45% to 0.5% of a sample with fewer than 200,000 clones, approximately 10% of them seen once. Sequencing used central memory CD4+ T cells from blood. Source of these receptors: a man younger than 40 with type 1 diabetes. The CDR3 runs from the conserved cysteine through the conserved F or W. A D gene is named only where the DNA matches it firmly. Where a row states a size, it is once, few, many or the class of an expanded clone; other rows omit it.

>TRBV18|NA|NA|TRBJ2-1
TGTGCCAGCTCACCACCGGAGGCCCAGAGCTCCTACAATGAGCAGTTCTTC
CASSPPEAQSSYNEQFF
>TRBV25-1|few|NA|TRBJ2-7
TGTGCCAGCAGTGGACATTCCGAGCAGTACTTC
CASSGHSEQYF
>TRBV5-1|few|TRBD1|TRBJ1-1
TGCGCCAGCAGCTTGGTCTCTACAGGGGGTTTGAACACTGAAGCTTTCTTT
CASSLVSTGGLNTEAFF
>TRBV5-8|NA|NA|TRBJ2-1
TGTGCCAGCAGCTTACGTAGGGGTTCGAGCTCCTACAATGAGCAGTTCTTC
CASSLRRGSSSYNEQFF
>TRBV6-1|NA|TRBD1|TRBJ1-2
TGTGCCAGCAGTGAAGCGCTTGGGACAGATACAAACTATGGCTACACCTTC
CASSEALGTDTNYGYTF
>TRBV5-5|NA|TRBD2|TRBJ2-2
TGTGCCAGCAGCCAAAGACCGACTAGCGGGAACACCGGGGAGCTGTTTTTT
CASSQRPTSGNTGELFF
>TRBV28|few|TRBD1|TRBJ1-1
TGTGCCAGCTGGGACAGGGAACGAACTGAAGCTTTCTTT
CASWDRERTEAFF
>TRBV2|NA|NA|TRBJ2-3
TGTGCCAGCAGTGAGCGAACGGATACGCAGTATTTT
CASSERTDTQYF
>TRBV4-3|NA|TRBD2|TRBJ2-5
TGCGCCAGCAGCCAAGCACTAGCGGGAGGAGAGACCCAGTACTTC
CASSQALAGGETQYF
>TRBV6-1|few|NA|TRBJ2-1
TGTGCCAGCAGTGACGAGGGCGGGACTCCACAGTTCTTC
CASSDEGGTPQFF
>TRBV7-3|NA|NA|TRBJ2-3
TGTGCCAGCAGGGCTCGGGGGAGGACGACAGATACGCAGTATTTT
CASRARGRTTDTQYF
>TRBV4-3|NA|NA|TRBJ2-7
TGCGCCAGCAGCCAGGAGACGGCAGCCTACGAGCAGTACTTC
CASSQETAAYEQYF
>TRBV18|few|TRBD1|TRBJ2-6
TGTGCCAGCTCACCAGGGACAGGCAACTCTGGGGCCAACGTCCTGACTTTC
CASSPGTGNSGANVLTF
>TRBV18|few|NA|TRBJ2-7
TGTGCCAGCTCACCGGCGGCCAACTACGAGCAGTACTTC
CASSPAANYEQYF
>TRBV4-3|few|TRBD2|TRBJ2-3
TGCGCCAGCAGCCAAGCCCGGGGGGGAAGAGATACGCAGTATTTT
CASSQARGGRDTQYF
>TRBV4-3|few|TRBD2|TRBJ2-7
TGCGCCAGCAGCCACCGACTAGCGGGAGAGTACGAGCAGTACTTC
CASSHRLAGEYEQYF
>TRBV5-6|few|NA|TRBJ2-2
TGTGCCAGCAGCTTGGCCTGGAGGCCTAACACCGGGGAGCTGTTTTTT
CASSLAWRPNTGELFF
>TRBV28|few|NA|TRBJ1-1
TGTGCCAGCAGCCCTGGGGGGGCGATGAACACTGAAGCTTTCTTT
CASSPGGAMNTEAFF
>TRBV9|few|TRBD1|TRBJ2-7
TGTGCCAGCACCCCAACTGGAGACAGGGGCTACGAGCAGTACTTC
CASTPTGDRGYEQYF
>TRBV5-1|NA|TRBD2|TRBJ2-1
TGCGCCAGCAGCTTGGTTCGGGAGGCTTACAATGAGCAGTTCTTC
CASSLVREAYNEQFF
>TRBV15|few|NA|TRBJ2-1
TGTGCCACCAGCAGAGAGCGGGTCGAGCAGTTCTTC
CATSRERVEQFF
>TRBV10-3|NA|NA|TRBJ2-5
TGTGCCATCAGTGAGAATCGAGGAGGAGAGACCCAGTACTTC
CAISENRGGETQYF
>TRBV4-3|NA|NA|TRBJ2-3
TGCGCCAGCAGCCAAGATGGGGGCAGGGGCCTCACAGATACGCAGTATTTT
CASSQDGGRGLTDTQYF
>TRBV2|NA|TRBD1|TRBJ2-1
TGTGCCAGCAGTGAAAGGGACAGGGTTGAGCAGTTCTTC
CASSERDRVEQFF
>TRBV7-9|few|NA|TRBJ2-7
TGTGCCAGCAGCTTAGGCGGGCTATTCGACGAGCAGTACTTC
CASSLGGLFDEQYF
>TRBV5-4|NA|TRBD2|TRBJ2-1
TGTGCCAGCACCCAAAATAGGGCGGGAGTGCAGTTCTTC
CASTQNRAGVQFF
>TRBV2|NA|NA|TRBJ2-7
TGTGCCAGCAGTCGACAGAACTACGAGCAGTACTTC
CASSRQNYEQYF
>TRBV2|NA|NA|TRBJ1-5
TGTGCCAGCCGTTCGGGGATTCTTAGCAATCAGCCCCAGCATTTT
CASRSGILSNQPQHF
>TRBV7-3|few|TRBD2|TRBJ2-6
TGTGCCAGCAGCGTTAGCGGGACCCGCTCTGGGGCCAACGTCCTGACTTTC
CASSVSGTRSGANVLTF
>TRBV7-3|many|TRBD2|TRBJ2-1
TGTGCCAGCAGCTTAAACGTCAATTTTGGGACTAGTATCGATGAGCAGTTCTTC
CASSLNVNFGTSIDEQFF
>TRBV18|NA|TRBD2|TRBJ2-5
TGTGCCAGCTCACGAGGGACTAGCGGGACAGAGACCCAGTACTTC
CASSRGTSGTETQYF
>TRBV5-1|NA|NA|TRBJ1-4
TGCGCCAGCAGCCCTCACCAGACAGAGAACGGAAAACTGTTTTTT
CASSPHQTENGKLFF
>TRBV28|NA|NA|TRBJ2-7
TGTGCCACCAGGCGCTACGAGCAGTACTTC
CATRRYEQYF
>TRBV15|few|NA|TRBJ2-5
TGTGCCACCAGCCCCGGCGGGATCGGGGAGACCCAGTACTTC
CATSPGGIGETQYF
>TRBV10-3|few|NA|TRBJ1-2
TGTGCCATCAGTGAGATGGCTTTTGGCTACACCTTC
CAISEMAFGYTF
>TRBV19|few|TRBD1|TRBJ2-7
TGTGCCAGTAGTATCACGGGGACAGGGATCGACGAGCAGTACTTC
CASSITGTGIDEQYF
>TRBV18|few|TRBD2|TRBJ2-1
TGTGCCAGCTCTCCCACGGGGGGTGGCACCTACAATGAGCAGTTCTTC
CASSPTGGGTYNEQFF
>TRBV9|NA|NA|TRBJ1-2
TGTGCCAGCAGCTCATTAGAGGGTTCGAACTATGGCTACACCTTC
CASSSLEGSNYGYTF
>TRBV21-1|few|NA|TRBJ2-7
TGTGCCTGGGATAGCGGGAGGACCTACGAGCAGTACTTC
CAWDSGRTYEQYF
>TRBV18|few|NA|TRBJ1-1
TGTGCCAGCTCACCCTACCAGGGCCCTGACATGAACACTGAAGCTTTCTTT
CASSPYQGPDMNTEAFF
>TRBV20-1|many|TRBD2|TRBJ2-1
TGCAGTGCGAGACTAGCTATTCTACAGTTCTTC
CSARLAILQFF
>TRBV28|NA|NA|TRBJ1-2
TGTGCCAGCAGGACAGGACTTAACTATGGCTACACCTTC
CASRTGLNYGYTF
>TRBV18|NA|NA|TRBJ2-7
TGTGCCAGCTCACCGGGACACCTCTCCTACGAGCAGTACTTC
CASSPGHLSYEQYF
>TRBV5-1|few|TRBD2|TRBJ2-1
TGCGCCACCTCGACTAGCGGGGGGAGGGCATATGAGCAGTTCTTC
CATSTSGGRAYEQFF
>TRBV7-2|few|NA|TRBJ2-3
TGTGCCAGCAGCGTCAGGGTCTCAGATACGCAGTATTTT
CASSVRVSDTQYF
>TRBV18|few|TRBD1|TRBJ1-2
TGTGCCAGCTCACCAGGACAGGACTTCTATGGCTACACCTTC
CASSPGQDFYGYTF
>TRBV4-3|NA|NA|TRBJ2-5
TGCGCCAGCAGCCAAGTCTCTGGCGGAGAAGAGACCCAGTACTTC
CASSQVSGGEETQYF
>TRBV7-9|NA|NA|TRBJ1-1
TGTGCCAGCAGCGTAGACATGAACACTGAAGCTTTCTTT
CASSVDMNTEAFF
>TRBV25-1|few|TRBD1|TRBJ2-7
TGTGCCAGCAGTGAAGACAGGGGGACTTACGAGCAGTACTTC
CASSEDRGTYEQYF
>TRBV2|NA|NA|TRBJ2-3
TGTGCCAGCAGGGAACAGGATACGCAGTATTTT
CASREQDTQYF
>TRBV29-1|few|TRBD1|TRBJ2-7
TGCAGCGTTTCCAGGACAGGGGACGAGCAGTACTTC
CSVSRTGDEQYF
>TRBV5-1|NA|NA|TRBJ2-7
TGCGCCAGCAGCTTGGCCACTGGAGCGGGCGAGCAGTACTTC
CASSLATGAGEQYF
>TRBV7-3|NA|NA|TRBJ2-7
TGTGCCAGCAGCTTAAGCCCCCAGGCAGAAATCTACGAGCAGTACTTC
CASSLSPQAEIYEQYF
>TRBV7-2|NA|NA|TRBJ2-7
TGTGCCAGCAGCGCATACCACAGGGAGGAGCAGTACTTC
CASSAYHREEQYF
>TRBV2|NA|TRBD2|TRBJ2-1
TGTGCCAGCAGCTTTGGACTAGGGAGGAGTGAGCAGTTCTTC
CASSFGLGRSEQFF
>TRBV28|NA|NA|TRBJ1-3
TGTGCCAGCAGTTTCTCCGGAAACACCATATATTTT
CASSFSGNTIYF
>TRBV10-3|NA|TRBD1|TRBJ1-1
TGTGCCATCAGGCCGGACAGGCAAACTGAAGCTTTCTTT
CAIRPDRQTEAFF
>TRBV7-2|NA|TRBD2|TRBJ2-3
TGTGCCAGCAGCTTACTAGCGGGTGGATCAGATACGCAGTATTTT
CASSLLAGGSDTQYF
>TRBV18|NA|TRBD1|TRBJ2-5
TGTGCCAGCTCCCGCGGGGACAGGGGGCACCAAGAGACCCAGTACTTC
CASSRGDRGHQETQYF